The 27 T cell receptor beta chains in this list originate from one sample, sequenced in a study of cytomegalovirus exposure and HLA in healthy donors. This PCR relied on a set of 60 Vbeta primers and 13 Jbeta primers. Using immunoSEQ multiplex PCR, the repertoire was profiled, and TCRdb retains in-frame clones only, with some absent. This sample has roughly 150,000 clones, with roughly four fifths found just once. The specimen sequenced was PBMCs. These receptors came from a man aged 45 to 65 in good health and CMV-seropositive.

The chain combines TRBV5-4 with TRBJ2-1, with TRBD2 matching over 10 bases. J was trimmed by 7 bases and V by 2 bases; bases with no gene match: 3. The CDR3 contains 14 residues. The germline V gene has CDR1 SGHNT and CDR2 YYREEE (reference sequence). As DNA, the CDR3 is TGTGCCAGCAGCTTTACTAGCGGGACAAATGAGCAGTTCTTC. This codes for CASSFTSGTNEQFF.

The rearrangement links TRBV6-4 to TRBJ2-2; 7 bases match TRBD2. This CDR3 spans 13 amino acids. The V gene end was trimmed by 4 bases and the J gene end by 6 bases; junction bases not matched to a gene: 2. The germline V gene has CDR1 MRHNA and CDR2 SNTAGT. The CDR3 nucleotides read TGTGCCAGCAGTGGTACTAGCGCCGGGGAGCTGTTTTTT. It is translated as CASSGTSAGELFF.

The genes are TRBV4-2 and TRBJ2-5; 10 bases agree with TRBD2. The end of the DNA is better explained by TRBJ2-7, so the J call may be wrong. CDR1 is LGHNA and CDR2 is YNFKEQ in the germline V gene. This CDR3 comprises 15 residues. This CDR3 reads CASSQGLAGDYEQYF. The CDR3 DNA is TGTGCCAGCAGCCAAGGGCTAGCGGGGGACTACGAGCAGTACTTC.

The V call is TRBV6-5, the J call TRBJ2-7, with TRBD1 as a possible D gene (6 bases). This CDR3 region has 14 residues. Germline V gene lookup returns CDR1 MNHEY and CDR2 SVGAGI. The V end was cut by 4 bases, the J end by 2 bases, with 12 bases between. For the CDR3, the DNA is TGTGCCAGCAGTTTGGCCAGGGGCCCCTACGAGCAGTACTTC. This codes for CASSLARGPYEQYF.

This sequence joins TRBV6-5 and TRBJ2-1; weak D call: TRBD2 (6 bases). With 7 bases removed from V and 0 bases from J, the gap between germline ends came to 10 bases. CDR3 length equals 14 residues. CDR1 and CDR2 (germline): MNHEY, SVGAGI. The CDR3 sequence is CASKAGNSYNEQFF. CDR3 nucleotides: TGTGCCAGCAAGGCGGGGAACTCCTACAATGAGCAGTTCTTC.

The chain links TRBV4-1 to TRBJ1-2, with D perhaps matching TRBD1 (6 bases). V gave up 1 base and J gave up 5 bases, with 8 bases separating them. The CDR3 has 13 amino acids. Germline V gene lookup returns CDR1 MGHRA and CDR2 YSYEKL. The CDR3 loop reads CASSQAQGYGYTF. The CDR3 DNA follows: TGCGCCAGCAGCCAAGCGCAGGGGTATGGCTACACCTTC.

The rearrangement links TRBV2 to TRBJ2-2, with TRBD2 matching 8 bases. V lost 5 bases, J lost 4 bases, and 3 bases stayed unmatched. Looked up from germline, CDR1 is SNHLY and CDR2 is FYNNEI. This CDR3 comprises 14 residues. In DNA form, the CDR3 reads TGTGCCAGCAGTAAAAGCGGGGGCACCGGGGAGCTGTTTTTT. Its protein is CASSKSGGTGELFF.

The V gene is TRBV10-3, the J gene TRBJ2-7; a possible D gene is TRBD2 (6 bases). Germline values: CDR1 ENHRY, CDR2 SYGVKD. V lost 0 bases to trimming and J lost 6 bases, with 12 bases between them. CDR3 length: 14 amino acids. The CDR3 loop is CAISESEGTGEQYF. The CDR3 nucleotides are TGTGCCATCAGTGAGTCGGAGGGGACGGGCGAGCAGTACTTC.

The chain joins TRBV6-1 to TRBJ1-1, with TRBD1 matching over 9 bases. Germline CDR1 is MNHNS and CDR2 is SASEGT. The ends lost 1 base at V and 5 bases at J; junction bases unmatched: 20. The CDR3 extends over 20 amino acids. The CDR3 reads CASSEVVPYRDRVWSTEAFF. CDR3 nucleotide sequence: TGTGCCAGCAGTGAAGTGGTCCCGTACCGGGACAGGGTCTGGTCGACTGAAGCTTTCTTT.

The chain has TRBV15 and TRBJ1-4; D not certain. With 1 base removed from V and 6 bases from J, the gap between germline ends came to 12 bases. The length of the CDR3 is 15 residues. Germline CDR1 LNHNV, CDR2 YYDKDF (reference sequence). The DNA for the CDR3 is TGTGCCACCAGCAGAGTTCCTGTGGGAGATGAAAAACTGTTTTTT. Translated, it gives CATSRVPVGDEKLFF.

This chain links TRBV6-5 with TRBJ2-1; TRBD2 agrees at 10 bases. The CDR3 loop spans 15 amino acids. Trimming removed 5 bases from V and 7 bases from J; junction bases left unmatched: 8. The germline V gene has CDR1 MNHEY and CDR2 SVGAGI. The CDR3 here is CASSQKRGGLNEQFF. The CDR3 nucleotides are TGTGCCAGCAGTCAAAAGCGGGGGGGCCTAAATGAGCAGTTCTTC.

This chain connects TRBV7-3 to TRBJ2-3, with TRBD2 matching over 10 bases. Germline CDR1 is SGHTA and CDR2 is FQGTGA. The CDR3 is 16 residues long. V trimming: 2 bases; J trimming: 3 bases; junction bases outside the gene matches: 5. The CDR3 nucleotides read TGTGCCAGCAGCTTAGGACTAGCGGCGTCGACAGATACGCAGTATTTT. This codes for CASSLGLAASTDTQYF.

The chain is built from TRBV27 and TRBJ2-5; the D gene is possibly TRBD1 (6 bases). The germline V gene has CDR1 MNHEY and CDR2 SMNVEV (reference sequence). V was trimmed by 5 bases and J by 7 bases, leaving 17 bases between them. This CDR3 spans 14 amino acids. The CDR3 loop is CASSPRPGAGTQYF. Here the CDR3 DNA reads TGTGCCAGCAGTCCACGCCCAGGGGCTGGGACCCAGTACTTC.

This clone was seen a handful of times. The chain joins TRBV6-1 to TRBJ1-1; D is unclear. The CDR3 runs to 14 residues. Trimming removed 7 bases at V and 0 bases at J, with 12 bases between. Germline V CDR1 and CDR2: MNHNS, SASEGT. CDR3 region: CASTPTTMNTEAFF. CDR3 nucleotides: TGTGCCAGCACCCCGACAACCATGAACACTGAAGCTTTCTTT.

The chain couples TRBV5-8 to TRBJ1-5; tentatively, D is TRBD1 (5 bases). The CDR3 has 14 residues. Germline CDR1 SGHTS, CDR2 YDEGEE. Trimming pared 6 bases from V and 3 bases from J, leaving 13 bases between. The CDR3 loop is CASTWGVANQPQHF. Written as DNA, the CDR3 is TGTGCCAGCACCTGGGGGGTAGCCAATCAGCCCCAGCATTTT. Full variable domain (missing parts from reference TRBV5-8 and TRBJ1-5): EAGVTQSPTHLIKTRGQQATLRCSPISGHTSVYWYQQALGLGLQFLLWYDEGEERNRGNFPPRFSGRQFPNYSSELNVNALELEDSALYLCASTWGVANQPQHFGDGTRLSIL.

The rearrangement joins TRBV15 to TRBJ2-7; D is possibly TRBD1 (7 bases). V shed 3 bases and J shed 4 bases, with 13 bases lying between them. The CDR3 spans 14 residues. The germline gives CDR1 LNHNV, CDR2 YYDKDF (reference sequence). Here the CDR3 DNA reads TGTGCCACCAGCAGGACAGGGAGGAGGTACGAGCAGTACTTC. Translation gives CATSRTGRRYEQYF. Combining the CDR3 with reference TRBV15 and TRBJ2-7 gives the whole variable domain DAMVIQNPRYQVTQFGKPVTLSCSQTLNHNVMYWYQQKSSQAPKLLFHYYDKDFNNEADTPDNFQSRRPNTSFCFLDIRSPGLGDTAMYLCATSRTGRRYEQYFGPGTRLTVT.

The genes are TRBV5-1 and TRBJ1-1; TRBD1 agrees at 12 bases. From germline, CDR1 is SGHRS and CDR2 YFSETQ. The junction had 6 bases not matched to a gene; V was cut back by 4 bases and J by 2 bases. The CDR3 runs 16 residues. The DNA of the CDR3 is TGCGCCAGCAGCCCAGGGACAGGGGGCGGTAACACTGAAGCTTTCTTT. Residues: CASSPGTGGGNTEAFF.

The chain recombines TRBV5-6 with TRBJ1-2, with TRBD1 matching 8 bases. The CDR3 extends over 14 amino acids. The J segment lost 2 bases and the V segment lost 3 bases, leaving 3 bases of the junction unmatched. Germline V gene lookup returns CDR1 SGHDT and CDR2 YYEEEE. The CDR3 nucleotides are TGTGCCAGCAGCTCGCAGGGGGCCAACTATGGCTACACCTTC. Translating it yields CASSSQGANYGYTF.

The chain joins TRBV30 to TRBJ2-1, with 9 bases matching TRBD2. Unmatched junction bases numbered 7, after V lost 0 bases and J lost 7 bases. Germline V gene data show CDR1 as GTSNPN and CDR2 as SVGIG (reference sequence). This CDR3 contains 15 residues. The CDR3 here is CAWSVGSGGLNEQFF. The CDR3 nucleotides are TGTGCCTGGAGTGTAGGTAGCGGGGGACTTAATGAGCAGTTCTTC.

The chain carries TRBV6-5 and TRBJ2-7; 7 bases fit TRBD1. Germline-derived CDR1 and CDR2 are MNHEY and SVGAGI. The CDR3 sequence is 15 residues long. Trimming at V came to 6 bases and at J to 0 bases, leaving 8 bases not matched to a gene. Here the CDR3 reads CASSRTTGSSYEQYF. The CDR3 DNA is TGTGCCAGCAGCCGCACGACAGGGAGCTCCTACGAGCAGTACTTC.

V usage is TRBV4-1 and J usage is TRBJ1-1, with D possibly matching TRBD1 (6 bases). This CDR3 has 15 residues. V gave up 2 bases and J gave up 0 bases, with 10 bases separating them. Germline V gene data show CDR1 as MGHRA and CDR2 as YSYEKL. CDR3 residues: CASSQYQGMNTEAFF. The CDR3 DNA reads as TGCGCCAGCAGCCAATATCAGGGGATGAACACTGAAGCTTTCTTT.

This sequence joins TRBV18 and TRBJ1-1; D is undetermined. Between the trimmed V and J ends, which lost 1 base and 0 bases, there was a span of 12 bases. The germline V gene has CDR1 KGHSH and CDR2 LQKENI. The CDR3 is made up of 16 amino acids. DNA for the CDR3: TGTGCCAGCTCACCACGCTTGGCACAAATGAACACTGAAGCTTTCTTT. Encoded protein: CASSPRLAQMNTEAFF.

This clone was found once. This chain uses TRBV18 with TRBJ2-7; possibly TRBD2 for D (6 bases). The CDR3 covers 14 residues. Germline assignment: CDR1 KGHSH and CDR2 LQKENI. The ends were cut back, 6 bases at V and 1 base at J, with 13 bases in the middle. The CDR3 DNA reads TGTGCCAGCTCTGAACCGGGGACTTCCTACGAGCAGTACTTC. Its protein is CASSEPGTSYEQYF.

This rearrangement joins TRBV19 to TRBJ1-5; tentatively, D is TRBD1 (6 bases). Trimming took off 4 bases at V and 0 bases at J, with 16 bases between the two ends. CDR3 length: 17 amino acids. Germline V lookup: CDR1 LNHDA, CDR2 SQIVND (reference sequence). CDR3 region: CASSRDQGYDSNQPQHF. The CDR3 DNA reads TGTGCCAGTAGTAGGGACCAGGGGTACGATAGCAATCAGCCCCAGCATTTT.

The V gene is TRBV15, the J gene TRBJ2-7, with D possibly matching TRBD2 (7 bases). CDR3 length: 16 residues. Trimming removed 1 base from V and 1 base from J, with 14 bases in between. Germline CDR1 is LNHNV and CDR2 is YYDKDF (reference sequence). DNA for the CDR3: TGTGCCACCAGCAGAGCGGGCGGGGGCCCATCCTACGAGCAGTACTTC. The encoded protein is CATSRAGGGPSYEQYF.

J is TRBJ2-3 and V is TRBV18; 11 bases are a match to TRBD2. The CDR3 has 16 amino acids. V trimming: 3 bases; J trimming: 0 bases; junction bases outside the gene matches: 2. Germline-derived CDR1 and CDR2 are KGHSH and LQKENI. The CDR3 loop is CASSPLAGGSTDTQYF. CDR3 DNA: TGTGCCAGCTCACCCCTAGCGGGAGGAAGCACAGATACGCAGTATTTT.

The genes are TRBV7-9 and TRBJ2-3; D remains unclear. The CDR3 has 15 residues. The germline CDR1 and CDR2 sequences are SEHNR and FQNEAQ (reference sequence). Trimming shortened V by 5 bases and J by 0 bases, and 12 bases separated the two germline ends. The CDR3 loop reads CASSQTYSSTDTQYF. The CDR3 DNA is TGTGCCAGCAGCCAAACCTACTCAAGCACAGATACGCAGTATTTT.